This T cell receptor beta chain was recovered during a study of cytomegalovirus exposure and HLA in healthy donors. CDR3 size: 12 residues. The V and J ends lost 4 bases and 2 bases respectively, with 8 bases between them. CDR1 and CDR2 (germline): SQVTM, ANQGSEA. The primer mix had 60 Vbeta and 13 Jbeta primers. This table comes from immunoSEQ multiplex PCR, and its TCRdb copy is limited to in-frame clones, with some not included. The table includes 100,000 to 150,000 clones, about 78% detected once. As concerns this clone: Its antigen is not known. Other nucleotide sequences in the sample specify the same CDR3.

General study results and limits: For most TCR beta V segments, an earlier analysis put the productive rate at about 87% or about 30% of the time. Sequencing likely caused a cluster of highly shared sequence variants.

This chain joins TRBV29-1 and TRBJ2-5; a possible D gene is TRBD1 (6 bases). The clonotype originates from a man between 25 and 39 years old in good health and CMV-seronegative. Sample: PBMCs. The CDR3 sequence is CSVARGQETQYF. DNA of the CDR3: TGCAGCGTTGCGAGGGGGCAAGAGACCCAGTACTTC.